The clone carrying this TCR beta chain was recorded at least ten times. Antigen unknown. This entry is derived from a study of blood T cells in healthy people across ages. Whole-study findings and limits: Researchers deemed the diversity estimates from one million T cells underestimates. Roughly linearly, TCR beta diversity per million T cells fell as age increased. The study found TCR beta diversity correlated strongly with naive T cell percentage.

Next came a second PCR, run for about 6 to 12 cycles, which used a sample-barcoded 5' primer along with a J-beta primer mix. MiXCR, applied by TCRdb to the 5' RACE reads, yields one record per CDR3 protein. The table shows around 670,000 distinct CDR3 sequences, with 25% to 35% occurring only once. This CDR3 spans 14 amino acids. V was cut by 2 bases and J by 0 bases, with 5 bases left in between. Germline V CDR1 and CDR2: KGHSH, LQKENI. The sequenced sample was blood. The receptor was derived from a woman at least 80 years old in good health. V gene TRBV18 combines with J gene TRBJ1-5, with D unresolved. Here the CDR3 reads CASSPISSNQPQHF. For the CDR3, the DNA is TGTGCCAGCTCACCAATAAGTAGCAATCAGCCCCAGCATTTT.